This T cell receptor beta chain stems from a study of shared T cell receptors in the human thymus. This CDR3 is 13 amino acids long. Between the trimmed V and J ends, which lost 9 bases and 1 base, there was a span of 12 bases. Germline CDR1 reads SNHLY; CDR2 reads FYNNEI. Clones were read by immunoSEQ multiplex PCR, and TCRdb kept only the in-frame ones, dropping some. The sample carries 650,000 to 950,000 clones, 80% to 90% recorded once. The same specimen was also included in a second study, on human thymus T cells.

The clonotype originates from a girl less than two years old with a congenital heart defect. Sequenced: thymocytes. This chain connects TRBV2 to TRBJ1-1; a weak D match, TRBD1 (5 bases). The CDR3 loop reads CARLRGRNTEAFF. The CDR3 DNA reads as TGTGCCAGGCTGCGGGGGAGGAACACTGAAGCTTTCTTT.